Listed below are T cell receptor beta chains from one sample, sequenced in a study of a mutant IDH1 vaccine in newly diagnosed glioma. What these receptors recognize is not known. Data came from immunoSEQ multiplex PCR; TCRdb stores just in-frame clones and leaves some out. The repertoire holds 30,000 to 35,000 clones, with 85% to 90% as singletons. The sample here was PBMCs, taken from a glioma patient whose treatment included an IDH1 peptide vaccine. These receptors all stem from a man aged 18 to 29 with glioma. The CDR3 runs from the conserved cysteine through the conserved F or W.

V gene: TRBV19; J gene: TRBJ2-1; CDR3 protein: CASSRGLVESDEQFF
V gene: TRBV4-1; J gene: TRBJ1-2; CDR3 protein: CASSPGGGGYTF
V gene: TRBV5-6; J gene: TRBJ2-7; CDR3 protein: CASSLIGEYEQYF
V gene: TRBV10-2; J gene: TRBJ1-1; CDR3 protein: CASSDGTYSGAEAFF
V gene: TRBV5-5; J gene: TRBJ2-5; CDR3 protein: CASSLVGQETQYF
V gene: TRBV7-2; J gene: TRBJ1-5; CDR3 protein: CASSLGGGAGQPQHF
V gene: TRBV4-3; J gene: TRBJ2-1; CDR3 protein: CASSQDHRAGGEQFF
V gene: TRBV2; J gene: TRBJ1-1; CDR3 protein: CASSETGREPEAFF
V gene: TRBV4-1; J gene: TRBJ2-7; CDR3 protein: CASSQGLAGGYEQYF
V gene: TRBV11-2; J gene: TRBJ1-1; CDR3 protein: CASSLVGQSEAFF
V gene: TRBV6-5; J gene: TRBJ2-1; CDR3 protein: CASSYRRTTYNNEQFF
V gene: TRBV19; J gene: TRBJ2-6; CDR3 protein: CASTVSGPNHFSGANVLTF
V gene: TRBV6-5; J gene: TRBJ2-1; CDR3 protein: CASSWTSGTYNEQFF
V gene: TRBV4-1; J gene: TRBJ2-1; CDR3 protein: CASSQDRQSSYNEQFF
V gene: TRBV6-5; J gene: TRBJ1-4; CDR3 protein: CASSRQGNPVKLFF
V gene: TRBV30; J gene: TRBJ2-6; CDR3 protein: CAWSVLGSGANVLTF
V gene: TRBV5-1; J gene: TRBJ2-3; CDR3 protein: CASSLEVTTSTDTQYF
V gene: TRBV5-4; J gene: TRBJ1-2; CDR3 protein: CASSLPGNDYGYTF
V gene: TRBV7-2; J gene: TRBJ2-7; CDR3 protein: CASSLAGFSPYEQYF
V gene: TRBV25-1; J gene: TRBJ2-1; CDR3 protein: CASSAVAGGVNEQFF
V gene: TRBV6-1; J gene: TRBJ1-2; CDR3 protein: CASSENPTTPYGYTF
V gene: TRBV4-1; J gene: TRBJ2-7; CDR3 protein: CASSFGTGLAYEQYF
V gene: TRBV25-1; J gene: TRBJ2-2; CDR3 protein: CASSESVGELFF
V gene: TRBV6-6; J gene: TRBJ2-7; CDR3 protein: CASSRGQGGYEQYF
V gene: TRBV30; J gene: TRBJ2-7; CDR3 protein: CAWTDRPRDEQYF
V gene: TRBV5-1; J gene: TRBJ1-2; CDR3 protein: CASSLAGGSDYGYTF
V gene: TRBV5-6; J gene: TRBJ1-1; CDR3 protein: CASSFALGTEAFF
V gene: TRBV29-1; J gene: TRBJ2-5; CDR3 protein: CSVTGQGETQYF
V gene: TRBV6-5; J gene: TRBJ1-2; CDR3 protein: CASSRTGGSANGYTF
V gene: TRBV28; J gene: TRBJ2-2; CDR3 protein: CASSLLTGELFF
V gene: TRBV5-4; J gene: TRBJ1-2; CDR3 protein: CASSSVQLLNYGYTF
V gene: TRBV9; J gene: TRBJ2-7; CDR3 protein: CASSVVSHEQYF
V gene: TRBV5-1; J gene: TRBJ1-2; CDR3 protein: CASSLYAGYGYTF
V gene: TRBV6-6; J gene: TRBJ1-4; CDR3 protein: CASSYGLPNEKLFF
V gene: TRBV6-4; J gene: TRBJ2-3; CDR3 protein: CASSDSGGRTDTQYF
V gene: TRBV6-5; J gene: TRBJ1-5; CDR3 protein: CASSPRAFDNQPQHF
V gene: TRBV12-5; J gene: TRBJ2-7; CDR3 protein: CASAPGTGGYEQYF
V gene: TRBV5-1; J gene: TRBJ2-4; CDR3 protein: CASSPGEAVGGIQYF
V gene: TRBV4-1; J gene: TRBJ2-5; CDR3 protein: CASSQGRGRETQYF
V gene: TRBV29-1; J gene: TRBJ2-1; CDR3 protein: CSVDAREGLAGYNEQFF
V gene: TRBV5-1; J gene: TRBJ2-7; CDR3 protein: CASSQGQGEGGHEQYF
V gene: TRBV7-9; J gene: TRBJ1-3; CDR3 protein: CASSSGTGGFGNTIYF
V gene: TRBV2; J gene: TRBJ1-2; CDR3 protein: CASSMTGDYGYTF
V gene: TRBV30; J gene: TRBJ2-7; CDR3 protein: CAWRTGTEKNEQYF
V gene: TRBV4-3; J gene: TRBJ1-1; CDR3 protein: CASSQVLTGGKGTEAFF
V gene: TRBV18; J gene: TRBJ2-3; CDR3 protein: CASSPASTDTQYF
V gene: TRBV7-8; J gene: TRBJ1-1; CDR3 protein: CASTRQGSRAEAFF